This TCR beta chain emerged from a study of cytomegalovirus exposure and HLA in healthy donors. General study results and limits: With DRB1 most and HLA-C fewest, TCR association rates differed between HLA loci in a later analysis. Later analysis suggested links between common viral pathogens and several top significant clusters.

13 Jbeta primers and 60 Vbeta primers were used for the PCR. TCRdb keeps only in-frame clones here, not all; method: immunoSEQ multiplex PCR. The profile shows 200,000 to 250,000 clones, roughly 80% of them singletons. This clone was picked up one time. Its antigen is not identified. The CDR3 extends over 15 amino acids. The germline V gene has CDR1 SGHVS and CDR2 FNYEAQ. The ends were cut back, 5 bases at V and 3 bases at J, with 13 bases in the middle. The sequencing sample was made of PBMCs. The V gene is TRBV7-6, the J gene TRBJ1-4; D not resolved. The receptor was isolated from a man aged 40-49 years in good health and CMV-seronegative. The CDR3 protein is CASSPQRSANEKLFF. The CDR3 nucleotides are TGTGCCAGCAGCCCTCAGCGGTCGGCTAATGAAAAACTGTTTTTT.